This is a list of T cell receptor beta chains from one sample in a study of blood T cell repertoires in COVID-19. Assay used: immunoSEQ multiplex PCR; TCRdb lists only in-frame clones, some missing. The sample lists 150,000 to 170,000 clones; over 75% were seen once. The material sequenced was peripheral blood. The receptors originated from a man between 60 and 75 years old with COVID-19, enrolled during active disease. Each CDR3 is given with its conserved first and last residue. The D gene is left open where the match is weak. The size field is filled for only some rows; it gives once, few, many or a size class.

>TRBJ1-2|NA|TRBV2|TRBD1
CASSGGTGGNIYGYTF
TGTGCCAGCAGTGGCGGGACAGGGGGCAACATCTATGGCTACACCTTC
>TRBJ1-1|NA|TRBV7-3|NA
CASSDGVNTEAFF
TGTGCCAGCTCCGACGGAGTGAACACTGAAGCTTTCTTT
>TRBJ1-1|NA|TRBV21-1|NA
CASSIGQTNTEAFF
TGTGCCAGCAGCATTGGACAGACGAACACTGAAGCTTTCTTT
>TRBJ2-3|few|TRBV19|NA
CASSTREISTDTQYF
TGTGCCAGTAGTACGAGGGAAATTAGCACAGATACGCAGTATTTT
>TRBJ1-2|NA|TRBV13|NA
CASSPQGSYGYTF
TGTGCCAGCAGCCCCCAGGGCAGCTATGGCTACACCTTC
>TRBJ1-5|NA|TRBV10-3|TRBD1
CAAGTENQPQHF
TGTGCCGCAGGGACAGAAAATCAGCCCCAGCATTTT
>TRBJ2-1|NA|TRBV7-2|TRBD2
CASRLAGPQEQFF
TGTGCCAGCAGACTAGCGGGGCCCCAGGAGCAGTTCTTC
>TRBJ2-2|once|TRBV6-5|TRBD2
CATSGGGRAGELFF
TGTGCCACGTCCGGGGGCGGGAGGGCCGGGGAGCTGTTTTTT
>TRBJ1-5|few|TRBV4-1|TRBD1
CASSQTGGYDNQPQHF
TGCGCCAGCAGCCAAACAGGGGGCTATGACAATCAGCCCCAGCATTTT
>TRBJ2-3|NA|TRBV2|TRBD2
CASSGSGRYTDTQYF
TGTGCCAGCAGTGGGAGCGGGAGATACACAGATACGCAGTATTTT
>TRBJ1-6|NA|TRBV6-4|NA
CASSENSFNSPLHF
TGTGCCAGCAGTGAAAATAGCTTTAATTCACCCCTCCACTTT
>TRBJ1-4|NA|TRBV12-3/TRBV12-4|TRBD1
CATADRVNEKLFF
TGTGCCACCGCGGACAGGGTAAATGAAAAACTGTTTTTT
>TRBJ2-1|NA|TRBV4-3|TRBD2
CASSQDWGGSYNEQFF
TGCGCCAGCAGCCAAGATTGGGGGGGTTCCTACAATGAGCAGTTCTTC
>TRBJ2-3|NA|TRBV29-1|TRBD2
CSASGGGRLDTQYF
TGCAGCGCTTCGGGCGGGGGGAGGCTAGATACGCAGTATTTT
>TRBJ2-1|NA|TRBV7-2|TRBD2
CASSWYSGEISYNEQFF
TGTGCCAGCAGCTGGTATAGCGGGGAGATCTCCTACAATGAGCAGTTCTTC
>TRBJ2-3|once|TRBV6-6|TRBD2
CASSSRLADAPNTQYF
TGTGCCAGCAGTTCAAGACTAGCGGATGCCCCAAATACGCAGTATTTT
>TRBJ2-7|NA|TRBV27|NA
CASSLRPAGEQYF
TGTGCCAGCAGTTTAAGGCCGGCGGGCGAGCAGTACTTC
>TRBJ2-1|NA|TRBV9|TRBD1
CASSPRQGADEQFF
TGTGCCAGCAGCCCGCGGCAGGGGGCGGATGAGCAGTTCTTC
>TRBJ1-2|NA|TRBV10-3|TRBD1
CAISVDRTADYGYTF
TGTGCCATCAGTGTGGACAGGACGGCGGACTATGGCTACACCTTC
>TRBJ1-1|NA|TRBV21-1|NA
CASSKNPAGPEAFF
TGTGCCAGCAGCAAAAACCCCGCAGGGCCTGAAGCTTTCTTT
>TRBJ2-2|NA|TRBV6-5|TRBD1
CASRGTAGELFF
TGTGCCAGCAGAGGGACAGCCGGGGAGCTGTTTTTT
>TRBJ2-5|NA|TRBV7-9|NA
CASSLFTSYQETQYF
TGTGCCAGCAGCTTGTTTACATCGTACCAAGAGACCCAGTACTTC
>TRBJ1-1|NA|TRBV5-1|NA
CASSLVAGASTEAFF
TGCGCCAGCAGCTTGGTAGCAGGGGCCAGCACTGAAGCTTTCTTT
>TRBJ1-4|NA|TRBV7-2|NA
CASSLETPRDEKLFF
TGTGCCAGCAGCTTAGAGACACCGCGGGATGAAAAACTGTTTTTT
>TRBJ1-2|NA|TRBV10-3|TRBD1
CAISGAGQGDYGYTF
TGTGCCATCAGTGGAGCGGGACAGGGTGACTATGGCTACACCTTC
>TRBJ2-5|NA|TRBV9|TRBD2
CASSVGGSSSGTNQETQYF
TGTGCCAGCAGCGTAGGGGGGTCGTCTAGCGGGACCAACCAAGAGACCCAGTACTTC
>TRBJ1-1|NA|TRBV19|TRBD1
CASSVLSGQGAAFF
TGTGCCAGTAGTGTCCTATCGGGACAGGGGGCAGCTTTCTTT
>TRBJ1-1|NA|TRBV14|TRBD1
CASSLRQGALMNTEAFF
TGTGCCAGCAGCTTACGACAGGGGGCCCTCATGAACACTGAAGCTTTCTTT
>TRBJ2-7|NA|TRBV10-3|TRBD1
CAISGTGSPYEQYF
TGTGCCATCAGTGGGACAGGGAGTCCCTACGAGCAGTACTTC
>TRBJ2-3|NA|TRBV7-3|NA
CASSLTRDTQYF
TGTGCCAGCAGCTTAACTAGAGATACGCAGTATTTT
>TRBJ2-1|once|TRBV11-3|NA
CASSPEGVSNEQFF
TGTGCCAGCAGCCCGGAGGGCGTATCGAATGAGCAGTTCTTC
>TRBJ2-1|NA|TRBV21-1|NA
CASSKDRYNEQFF
TGTGCCAGCAGCAAAGACAGATACAATGAGCAGTTCTTC
>TRBJ1-3|NA|TRBV30|TRBD1
CAWSVRGTGPISGNTIYF
TGTGCCTGGAGTGTACGGGGGACAGGGCCAATCTCTGGAAACACCATATATTTT
>TRBJ1-1|NA|TRBV4-1|NA
CASSQVQGLNTEAFF
TGCGCCAGCAGCCAAGTACAGGGCCTGAACACTGAAGCTTTCTTT
>TRBJ1-6|NA|TRBV19|TRBD1
CASSIQGASNSPLHF
TGTGCCAGTAGTATCCAGGGGGCTAGTAATTCACCCCTCCACTTT
>TRBJ2-1|once|TRBV10-3|TRBD2
CAISGTSSGNEQFF
TGTGCCATCAGTGGGACTAGCTCCGGGAATGAGCAGTTCTTC
>TRBJ1-6|once|TRBV7-2|TRBD1
CASSSQGVDNSPLHF
TGTGCCAGCAGCTCTCAGGGGGTGGATAATTCACCCCTCCACTTT
>TRBJ2-7|NA|TRBV6-6|TRBD2
CASRTRGIAEQYF
TGTGCCAGCAGGACGCGGGGGATTGCCGAGCAGTACTTC
>TRBJ2-1|NA|TRBV7-8|TRBD1
CASSQGQGSVINEQFF
TGTGCCAGCAGCCAAGGACAGGGATCCGTAATTAATGAGCAGTTCTTC
>TRBJ1-1|NA|TRBV11-1|NA
CASSSRGGVMNTEAFF
TGTGCCAGCAGCTCCCGTGGGGGGGTGATGAACACTGAAGCTTTCTTT
>TRBJ1-6|NA|TRBV7-3|TRBD1
CASSLTRTGLGSPLHF
TGTGCCAGCAGCTTAACCCGGACAGGGCTAGGTTCACCCCTCCACTTT
>TRBJ1-1|NA|TRBV5-1|TRBD1
CASSLGAGGNTEAFF
TGCGCCAGCAGCTTGGGGGCAGGGGGGAACACTGAAGCTTTCTTT
>TRBJ1-2|NA|TRBV28|NA
CASSFPERRDGYTF
TGTGCCAGCAGTTTCCCTGAGCGCCGGGATGGCTACACCTTC
>TRBJ1-3|NA|TRBV12-3/TRBV12-4|NA
CASSFQGNTIYF
TGTGCCAGCAGTTTTCAGGGAAACACCATATATTTT
>TRBJ1-5|NA|TRBV3-1/TRBV3-2|NA
CASSQEQGRVQPQHF
TGTGCCAGCAGCCAAGAGCAGGGGAGGGTTCAGCCCCAGCATTTT
>TRBJ1-2|NA|TRBV7-2|TRBD1
CASSYFRDSQYGYTF
TGTGCCAGCAGCTACTTCCGGGACAGTCAATATGGCTACACCTTC
>TRBJ2-7|once|TRBV30|NA
CAWSARLGLAKNYEQYF
TGTGCCTGGAGCGCAAGGTTGGGACTGGCGAAAAACTACGAGCAGTACTTC
>TRBJ1-1|NA|TRBV7-8|NA
CASSLWLFPNTEAFF
TGTGCCAGCAGCTTATGGCTGTTTCCGAACACTGAAGCTTTCTTT
>TRBJ2-1|NA|TRBV14|NA
CASSLGRWEREQFF
TGTGCCAGCAGTCTAGGGAGGTGGGAGAGGGAGCAGTTCTTC
>TRBJ1-1|NA|TRBV6-5|TRBD1
CASSSQGAVNTEAFF
TGTGCCAGCAGTTCCCAGGGGGCCGTCAACACTGAAGCTTTCTTT
>TRBJ1-3|NA|TRBV5-6|TRBD1
CASSRGQGESGNTIYF
TGTGCCAGCAGCCGCGGACAGGGGGAGTCTGGAAACACCATATATTTT
>TRBJ2-2|NA|TRBV5-4|TRBD1
CASSETGGLGELFF
TGTGCCAGCAGCGAGACAGGGGGCCTCGGGGAGCTGTTTTTT
>TRBJ1-1|NA|TRBV7-2|TRBD1
CASTATGTMNTEAFF
TGTGCCAGCACCGCGACAGGGACCATGAACACTGAAGCTTTCTTT